Listed below are T cell receptor beta chains from one sample, sequenced in a study of cytomegalovirus exposure and HLA in healthy donors. Libraries were prepared by immunoSEQ multiplex PCR; TCRdb keeps only in-frame clonotypes and omits some of them. The table records around 120,000 clones, 79% of them present only once. The sequenced sample consisted of PBMCs. All receptors come from a woman between 35 and 50 years old in good health and CMV-seronegative. The CDR3 runs from the conserved cysteine through the conserved F or W. Each record gives: J gene, D gene, clone size, V gene, CDR3 DNA, CDR3 protein. D genes are given only for firm matches. The listing skips clone size in some rows; elsewhere it reads once, few, many or a size class.

TRBJ2-5 - once TRBV10-3 TGTGCCATCAGGTCGGATGAGGGCCAAGAGACCCAGTACTTC CAIRSDEGQETQYF
TRBJ2-1 TRBD2 once TRBV29-1 TGCAGCGTTGAAAGGAGTCTAGCGGTCTACAATGAGCAGTTCTTC CSVERSLAVYNEQFF
TRBJ2-1 TRBD2 - TRBV7-9 TGTGCCAGCGGGAGGGCCACAAGATTCAATGAGCAGTTCTTC CASGRATRFNEQFF
TRBJ2-5 - - TRBV23-1 TGCGCCAGCAGCCAAAGCGCGGAGACCCAGTACTTC CASSQSAETQYF
TRBJ2-5 - - TRBV28 TGTGCCAGCAGTCCCTGGGGGGGGCAGCAAGAGACCCAGTACTTC CASSPWGGQQETQYF
TRBJ2-7 TRBD1 - TRBV10-2 TGCGCCAGCAGTGAGTCCCCGACAGGGCCCTACGAGCAGTACTTC CASSESPTGPYEQYF
TRBJ2-1 TRBD2 - TRBV28 TGTGCCAGCCAATCGGGAGGAGGGTATGGGGGTGAGCAGTTCTTC CASQSGGGYGGEQFF
TRBJ1-2 - - TRBV9 TGTGCCAGCAGCCCCTTCAGGGGATCGGACTATGGCTACACCTTC CASSPFRGSDYGYTF
TRBJ2-7 - - TRBV4-3 TGCGCCAGCAGCCAAGATAGGAGGTACGAGCAGTACTTC CASSQDRRYEQYF
TRBJ1-5 - - TRBV6-5 TGTGCCAGCAGTTACTCCGTCGGACAGCCTATACATTTT CASSYSVGQPIHF
TRBJ2-3 - - TRBV5-4 TGTGCCAGCAGCGCGAAGGCTAGCAGCACAGATACGCAGTATTTT CASSAKASSTDTQYF
TRBJ1-2 - - TRBV7-9 TGTGCCACTGCAGGGCTCCGGTATGGCTACACCTTC CATAGLRYGYTF
TRBJ1-1 - once TRBV7-2 TGTGCCAGCAGCCCAGTGGGAGGGGGCACTGAAGCTTTCTTT CASSPVGGGTEAFF
TRBJ1-5 TRBD1 medium-sized TRBV6-1 TGTGCCAGCAGGACAGGGCGGGATCAGCCCCAGCATTTT CASRTGRDQPQHF
TRBJ1-1 TRBD1 - TRBV19 TGTGCCAGTAGCGCCGGGACAGGGGCTTGGAACACTGAAGCTTTCTTT CASSAGTGAWNTEAFF
TRBJ2-7 - - TRBV10-1 TGCGCCAGCAGTGGGGGCGGGACAGTGGGCCACGAGCAGTACTTC CASSGGGTVGHEQYF